This T cell receptor (beta chain) appears in the sequencing data of a study of T cells after yellow fever vaccination. Overall study context: Fractions of limited cellularity were prepared by means of SMART-Seq v4 Ultra Low Input.

This CDR3 has 15 residues. After removal of 2 bases from V and 4 bases from J, the junction contained 4 bases not matched to a gene. In germline, CDR1 is SGHTA, CDR2 FQGTGA. As for this clonotype: Its antigen is as yet unknown.

They built TCR cDNA with 5'RACE template switching, a step that put in a universal primer site and UMIs. One entry per CDR3 protein, called by TCRdb with MiXCR from the 5' RACE reads. This table holds hundreds of thousands of distinct CDR3 sequences, roughly 20% found once. General observations from the study: Among primary-vaccination clones, most reappeared after the booster, at roughly 95% for CD4 and roughly 88% for CD8.

Sequencing was performed on PBMCs, taken before the yellow fever booster vaccination. The chain joins TRBV7-3 to TRBJ1-1, with 10 positions matching TRBD1. The receptor's source is a man between 18 and 35 years old who received the YFV17D yellow fever vaccine. The CDR3 region is CASSLDRGQFTEAFF. The CDR3 DNA is TGTGCCAGCAGCTTAGACAGGGGGCAGTTCACTGAAGCTTTCTTT.